This entry is about one T cell receptor beta chain. Its specificity is not known. The sample originates from a study of cytomegalovirus exposure and HLA in healthy donors. Study-wide findings and caveats: The study recorded 150 to 200 TCR beta chains that were cytomegalovirus-associated. Most TCR sequences were rare, but some public TCRs occurred in many donors.

Produced via immunoSEQ multiplex PCR; TCRdb's table is partial and in-frame only. The data contain fewer than 100,000 clones, under 95% of them singletons. The sequencing input was PBMCs. This TCR was sampled from a man in his thirties or forties in good health and CMV-seronegative.

CDR3 sequence reads: CATRRDRGQETQYF. CDR3 DNA sequence: TGTGCCACCAGACGGGACAGGGGCCAAGAGACCCAGTACTTC. The chain joins TRBV15 to TRBJ2-5, with 10 bases matching TRBD1. Per the germline V gene, CDR1 is LNHNV and CDR2 is YYDKDF (reference sequence). The CDR3 is 14 amino acids. Unmatched junction bases numbered 2, after V lost 6 bases and J lost 1 base.